This TCR beta chain was sequenced for a study of cytomegalovirus exposure and HLA in healthy donors. PCR was performed using 60 Vbeta and 13 Jbeta primers. The method was immunoSEQ multiplex PCR; TCRdb's version includes in-frame clones alone and lacks a portion of them. The table has about 82,000 clones, over 65% seen once. Study outcomes and limitations: Among TCR beta chains, those listed as cytomegalovirus-associated numbered about 160.

Notes on this clone: What it binds is unknown.

V was shortened by 7 bases and J by 3 bases, with 13 bases between the two germline ends. The CDR3 spans 14 residues. Germline V gene sequence: CDR1 MNHEY, CDR2 SMNVEV (reference sequence). The specimen was PBMCs. The genes are TRBV27 and TRBJ1-3, with TRBD1 as a possible D gene (5 bases). The sequence was obtained from a man aged 40-55 years in good health and CMV-seropositive. This chain's CDR3 is CASTTPGLGNTIYF. The CDR3 region has the DNA TGTGCCAGCACCACCCCAGGGCTTGGAAACACCATATATTTT.